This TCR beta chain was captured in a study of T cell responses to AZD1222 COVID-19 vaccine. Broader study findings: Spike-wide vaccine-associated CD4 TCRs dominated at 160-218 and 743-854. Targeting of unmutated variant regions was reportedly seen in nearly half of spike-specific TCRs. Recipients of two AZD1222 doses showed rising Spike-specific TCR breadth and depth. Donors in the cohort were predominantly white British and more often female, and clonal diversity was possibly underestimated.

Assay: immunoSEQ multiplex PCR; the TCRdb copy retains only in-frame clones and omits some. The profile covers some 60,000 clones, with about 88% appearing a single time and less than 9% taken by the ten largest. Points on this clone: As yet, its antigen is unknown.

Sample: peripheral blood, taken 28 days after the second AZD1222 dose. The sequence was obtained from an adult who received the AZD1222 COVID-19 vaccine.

In DNA, the CDR3 is TGTGCCAGCAGCTTGCAGGGGAGAGATAATTCACCCCTCCACTTT. Translated: CASSLQGRDNSPLHF. The genes are TRBV7-2 and TRBJ1-6, with D possibly matching TRBD1 (6 bases). Germline loops: CDR1 SGHTA, CDR2 FQGNSA. The CDR3 is made up of 15 amino acids. Trimming stripped 3 bases from V and 5 bases from J, with 11 bases between.